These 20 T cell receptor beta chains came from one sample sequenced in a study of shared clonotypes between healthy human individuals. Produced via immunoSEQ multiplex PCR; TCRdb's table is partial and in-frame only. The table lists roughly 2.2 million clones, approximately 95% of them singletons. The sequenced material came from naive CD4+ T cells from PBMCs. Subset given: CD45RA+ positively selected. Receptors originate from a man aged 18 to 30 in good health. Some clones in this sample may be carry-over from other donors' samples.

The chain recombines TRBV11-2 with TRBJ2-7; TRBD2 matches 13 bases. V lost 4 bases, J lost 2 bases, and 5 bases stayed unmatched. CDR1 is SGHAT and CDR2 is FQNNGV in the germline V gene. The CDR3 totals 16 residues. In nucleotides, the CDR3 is TGTGCCAGCAGCTCTCCGGGACTAGCGGGAACCTACGAGCAGTACTTC. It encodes CASSSPGLAGTYEQYF.

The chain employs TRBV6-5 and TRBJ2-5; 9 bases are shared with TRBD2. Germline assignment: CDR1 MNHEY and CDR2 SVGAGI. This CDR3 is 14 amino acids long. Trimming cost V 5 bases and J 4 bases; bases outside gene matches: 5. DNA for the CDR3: TGTGCCAGCAGTCCGCTGACTAGCGGAGAGACCCAGTACTTC. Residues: CASSPLTSGETQYF.

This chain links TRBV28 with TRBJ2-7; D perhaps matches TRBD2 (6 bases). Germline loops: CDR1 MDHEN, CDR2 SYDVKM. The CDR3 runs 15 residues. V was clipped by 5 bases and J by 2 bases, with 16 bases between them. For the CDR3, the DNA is TGTGCCAGCAGTCTAGGCGGGACTTTCGCCTACGAGCAGTACTTC. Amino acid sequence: CASSLGGTFAYEQYF.

CDR3 coding DNA: TGTGCCAGCTCACCACAACGGGGGCCATACGAGACCCAGTACTTC. Encoded protein: CASSPQRGPYETQYF. V usage is TRBV18 and J usage is TRBJ2-5, with D perhaps TRBD1 or TRBD2 (6 bases each). Germline values: CDR1 KGHSH, CDR2 LQKENI. The ends were cut back, 1 base at V and 5 bases at J, with 14 bases in the middle. The CDR3 loop spans 15 amino acids.

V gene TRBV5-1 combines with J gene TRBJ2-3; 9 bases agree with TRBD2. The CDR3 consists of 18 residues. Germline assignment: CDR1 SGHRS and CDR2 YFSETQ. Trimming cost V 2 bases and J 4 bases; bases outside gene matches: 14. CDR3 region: CASSFAAGGPSFADTQYF. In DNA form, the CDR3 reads TGCGCCAGCAGCTTCGCAGCGGGAGGTCCCTCCTTTGCAGATACGCAGTATTTT.

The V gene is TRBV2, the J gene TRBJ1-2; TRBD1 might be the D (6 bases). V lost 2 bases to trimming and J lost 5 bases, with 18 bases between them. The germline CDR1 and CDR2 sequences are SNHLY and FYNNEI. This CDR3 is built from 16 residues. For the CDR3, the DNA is TGTGCCAGCAGTGAAAGTATAGGGGGTTTTTATTATGGCTACACCTTC. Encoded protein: CASSESIGGFYYGYTF.

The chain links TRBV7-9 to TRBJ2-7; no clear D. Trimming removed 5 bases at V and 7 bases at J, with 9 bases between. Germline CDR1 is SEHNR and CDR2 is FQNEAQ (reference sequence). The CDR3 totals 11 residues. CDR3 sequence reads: CASSRFGEQYF. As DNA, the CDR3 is TGTGCCAGCAGCCGGTTTGGTGAGCAGTACTTC.

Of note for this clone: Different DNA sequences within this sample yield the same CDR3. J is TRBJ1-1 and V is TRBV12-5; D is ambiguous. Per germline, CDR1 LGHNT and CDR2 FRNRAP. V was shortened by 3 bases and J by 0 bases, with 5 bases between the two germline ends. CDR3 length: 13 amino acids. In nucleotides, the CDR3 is TGTGCTAGTGGTTTAGGGTTGAACACTGAAGCTTTCTTT. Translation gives CASGLGLNTEAFF.

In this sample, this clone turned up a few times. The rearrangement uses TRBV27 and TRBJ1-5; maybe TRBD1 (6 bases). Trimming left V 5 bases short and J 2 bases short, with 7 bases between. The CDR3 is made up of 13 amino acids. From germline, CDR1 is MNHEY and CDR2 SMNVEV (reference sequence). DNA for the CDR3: TGTGCCAGCAGTAACAGGGGCAATCAGCCCCAGCATTTT. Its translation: CASSNRGNQPQHF.

CDR3 amino acids: CASSFPYFSWKGGASYQPQHF. Written as DNA, the CDR3 is TGTGCCAGCAGTTTTCCATATTTTTCGTGGAAGGGGGGGGCGAGCTATCAGCCCCAGCATTTT. V usage is TRBV28 and J usage is TRBJ1-5; D is possibly TRBD1 (6 bases). Trimming shortened V by 3 bases and J by 5 bases, and 32 bases separated the two germline ends. Looked up from germline, CDR1 is MDHEN and CDR2 is SYDVKM. The CDR3 loop spans 21 amino acids.

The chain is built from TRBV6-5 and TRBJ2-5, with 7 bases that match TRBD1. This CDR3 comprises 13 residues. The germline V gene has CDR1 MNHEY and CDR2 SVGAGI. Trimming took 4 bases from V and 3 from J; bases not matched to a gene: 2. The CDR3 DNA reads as TGTGCCAGCAGTTTCGGGACAGAAGAGACCCAGTACTTC. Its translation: CASSFGTEETQYF.

CDR3 amino acids: CASSPEALSKNIQYF. The DNA for the CDR3 is TGTGCCAGCAGTCCCGAGGCTCTTTCCAAAAACATTCAGTACTTC. V and J are TRBV6-6 and TRBJ2-4; D remains ambiguous. The CDR3 contains 15 residues. CDR1 and CDR2 from the germline V gene are MNHNY and SVGAGI (reference sequence). V dropped 5 bases and J dropped 2 bases, with 13 bases sitting between them.

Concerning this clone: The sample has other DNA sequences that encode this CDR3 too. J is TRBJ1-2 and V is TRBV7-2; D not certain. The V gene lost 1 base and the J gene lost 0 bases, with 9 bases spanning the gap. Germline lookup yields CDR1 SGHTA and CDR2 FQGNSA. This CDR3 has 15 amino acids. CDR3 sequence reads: CASSLGYSANYGYTF. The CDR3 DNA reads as TGTGCCAGCAGCTTAGGATACAGTGCTAACTATGGCTACACCTTC. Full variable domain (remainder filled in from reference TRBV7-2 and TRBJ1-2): GAGVSQSPSNKVTEKGKDVELRCDPISGHTALYWYRQSLGQGLEFLIYFQGNSAPDKSGLPSDRFSAERTGGSVSTLTIQRTQQEDSAVYLCASSLGYSANYGYTFGSGTRLTVV.

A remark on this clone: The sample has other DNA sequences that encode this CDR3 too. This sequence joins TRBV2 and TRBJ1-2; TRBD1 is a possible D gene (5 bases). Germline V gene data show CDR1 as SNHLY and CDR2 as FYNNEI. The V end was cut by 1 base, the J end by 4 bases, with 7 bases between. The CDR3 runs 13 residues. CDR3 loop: CASSEGGGYGYTF. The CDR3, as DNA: TGTGCCAGCAGTGAAGGGGGGGGCTATGGCTACACCTTC.

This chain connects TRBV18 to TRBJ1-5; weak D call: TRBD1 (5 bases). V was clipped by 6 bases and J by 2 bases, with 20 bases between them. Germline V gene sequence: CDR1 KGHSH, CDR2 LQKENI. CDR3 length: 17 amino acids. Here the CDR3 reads CASSPNFGGVGNQPQHF. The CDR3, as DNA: TGTGCCAGCTCCCCGAACTTTGGGGGGGTGGGCAATCAGCCCCAGCATTTT.

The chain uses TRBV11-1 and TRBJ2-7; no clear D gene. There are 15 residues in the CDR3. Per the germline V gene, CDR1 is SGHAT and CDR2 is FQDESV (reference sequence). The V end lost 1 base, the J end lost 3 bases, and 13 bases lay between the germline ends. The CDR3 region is CASSLGRPRDYEQYF. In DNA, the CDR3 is TGTGCCAGCAGCTTAGGACGCCCTAGGGACTACGAGCAGTACTTC.

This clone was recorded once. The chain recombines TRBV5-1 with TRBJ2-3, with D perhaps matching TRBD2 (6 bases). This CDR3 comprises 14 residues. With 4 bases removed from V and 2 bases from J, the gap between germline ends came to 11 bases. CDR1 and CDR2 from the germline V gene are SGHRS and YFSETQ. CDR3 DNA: TGCGCCAGCAGCAATAGCGGTTACACAGATACGCAGTATTTT. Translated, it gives CASSNSGYTDTQYF.

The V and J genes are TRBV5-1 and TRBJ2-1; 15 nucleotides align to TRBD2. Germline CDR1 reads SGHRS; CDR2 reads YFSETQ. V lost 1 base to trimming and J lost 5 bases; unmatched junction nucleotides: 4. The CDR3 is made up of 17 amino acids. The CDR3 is CASSLTGLAGGDNEQFF. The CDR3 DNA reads TGCGCCAGCAGCTTGACCGGACTAGCGGGAGGGGACAATGAGCAGTTCTTC.

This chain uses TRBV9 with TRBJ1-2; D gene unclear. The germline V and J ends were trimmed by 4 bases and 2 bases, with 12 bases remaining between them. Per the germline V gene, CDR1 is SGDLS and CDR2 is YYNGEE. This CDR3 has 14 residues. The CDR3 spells CASSPSRVNYGYTF. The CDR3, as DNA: TGTGCCAGCAGCCCGTCCCGGGTCAACTATGGCTACACCTTC.

The CDR3 bases are TGCGCCAGCAGCTTCTCGGGACAGAACACCGGGGAGCTGTTTTTT. As protein: CASSFSGQNTGELFF. The V and J genes are TRBV5-1 and TRBJ2-2, with D possibly matching TRBD1 (6 bases). This CDR3 contains 15 residues. V dropped 2 bases and J dropped 1 base, with 9 bases sitting between them. CDR1 and CDR2 from the germline V gene are SGHRS and YFSETQ.